This T cell receptor (beta chain) was captured by sequencing in a study of T cells in Graves' hyperthyroidism and ophthalmopathy. Template material for amplifying TCR beta CDR3 regions consisted of RNA transcripts. The primer set for the first-round RT-PCR of the TCR CDR3 was HTBI. Each CDR3 protein is one row after TCRdb ran MiXCR on the multiplex PCR reads. Of about 680,000 distinct CDR3 sequences listed, approximately 36% are singletons. Points on this clonotype: As yet, its antigen is unknown.

Stable Graves' hyperthyroidism meant no ophthalmopathy progression within 18 months. Newly diagnosed hyperthyroidism patients aged 18 to 65 years had disease lasting under 2 months. The ends lost 0 bases at V and 1 base at J; junction bases unmatched: 2. This CDR3 spans 15 amino acids. Germline V CDR1 and CDR2: LNHNV, YYDKDF (reference sequence). Study-wide results and caveats: Stable hyperthyroidism and ophthalmopathy were separated using 13 V-J signatures.

V and J are TRBV15 and TRBJ1-1, with 7 bases that match TRBD1. The receptor comes from a middle-aged woman with Graves' hyperthyroidism. Sequenced material: blood. CDR3 loop: CATSRDAGGNTEAFF. DNA for the CDR3: TGTGCCACCAGCAGAGATGCAGGGGGGAACACTGAAGCTTTCTTT.